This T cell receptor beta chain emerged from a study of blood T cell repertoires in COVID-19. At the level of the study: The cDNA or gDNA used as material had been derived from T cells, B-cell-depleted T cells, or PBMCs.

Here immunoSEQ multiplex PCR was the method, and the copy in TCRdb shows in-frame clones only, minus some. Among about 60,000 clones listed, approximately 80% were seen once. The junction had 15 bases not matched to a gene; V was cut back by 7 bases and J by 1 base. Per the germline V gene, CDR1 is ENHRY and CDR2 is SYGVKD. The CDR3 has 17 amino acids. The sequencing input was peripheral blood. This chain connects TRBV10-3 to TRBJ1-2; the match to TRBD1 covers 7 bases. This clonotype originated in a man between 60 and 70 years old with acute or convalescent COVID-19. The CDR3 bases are TGTGCCATCACCAGCCAGGACAGGAACGGGGGTAACTATGGCTACACCTTC. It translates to CAITSQDRNGGNYGYTF.